These T cell receptor beta chains were read from a single sample in a study of T cells after yellow fever vaccination. TCRdb processed the 5' RACE reads anew with MiXCR; each CDR3 protein has one entry. Of around 610,000 distinct CDR3 sequences listed, approximately 13% are singletons. This sample comprised PBMCs, obtained on the day of the yellow fever booster vaccination. The receptors here all came from a man aged 30-40 years who received the YFV17D yellow fever vaccine. CDR3s include the opening cysteine and the closing phenylalanine or tryptophan. A D gene is named only where the DNA matches it firmly. Size values are once, few and many counts, or a class for expanded clones, and some rows have none.

>TRBJ2-2|.|TRBV9|TRBD2
CASSEEGLATGELFF
TGTGCCAGCAGCGAGGAGGGACTAGCCACCGGGGAGCTGTTTTTT
>TRBJ2-4|many|TRBV10-1|TRBD2
CASSGGRTAKNIQYF
TGCGCCAGCAGTGGCGGGAGGACAGCCAAAAACATTCAGTACTTC
>TRBJ1-1|few|TRBV7-8|TRBD1
CASSSSRQGADTEAFF
TGTGCCAGCAGCTCCAGTCGACAGGGAGCTGACACTGAAGCTTTCTTT
>TRBJ2-7|few|TRBV10-2|.
CASKEDNYEQYF
TGCGCCAGCAAAGAGGACAACTACGAGCAGTACTTC
>TRBJ2-1|few|TRBV29-1|.
CSVLGGSSRGNEQFF
TGCAGCGTCCTCGGTGGGAGCTCCAGGGGCAATGAGCAGTTCTTC
>TRBJ2-7|many|TRBV5-1|TRBD2
CASRGEGGPYEQYF
TGCGCCAGCAGAGGTGAGGGAGGGCCTTACGAGCAGTACTTC
>TRBJ2-1|few|TRBV7-9|.
CASSLESGTYNEQFF
TGTGCCAGCAGCTTGGAAAGTGGAACCTACAATGAGCAGTTCTTC
>TRBJ2-5|few|TRBV7-2|.
CASSLDSGTRETQYF
TGTGCCAGCAGCTTAGATTCGGGTACCAGGGAGACCCAGTACTTC
>TRBJ2-1|few|TRBV6-2/TRBV6-3|.
CASNDYNEQFF
TGTGCCAGCAACGACTACAATGAGCAGTTCTTC
>TRBJ2-1|.|TRBV5-1|.
CASAGTLSWGDEQFF
TGCGCCAGCGCCGGGACCCTGTCGTGGGGGGATGAGCAGTTCTTC
>TRBJ2-1|few|TRBV20-1|TRBD2
CSARDPGLVWGDNEQFF
TGCAGTGCTAGAGATCCCGGACTAGTATGGGGCGACAATGAGCAGTTCTTC
>TRBJ2-7|many|TRBV4-2|TRBD2
CASSQPGLAGYDEQYF
TGTGCCAGCAGCCAACCAGGACTAGCGGGATACGACGAGCAGTACTTC
>TRBJ2-1|.|TRBV4-3|.
CASSFRDTSYNEQFF
TGCGCCAGCAGCTTTCGGGACACAAGTTACAATGAGCAGTTCTTC
>TRBJ1-5|.|TRBV6-1|.
CASSRRTYYSNQPQHF
TGTGCCAGCAGTCGACGGACTTACTATAGCAATCAGCCCCAGCATTTT
>TRBJ1-5|.|TRBV6-2/TRBV6-3|.
CASSYGSGWGNQPQHF
TGTGCCAGCAGTTACGGATCCGGATGGGGCAATCAGCCCCAGCATTTT
>TRBJ1-2|.|TRBV5-4|TRBD1
CASSRDREDYGYTF
TGTGCCAGCAGCAGGGACAGGGAGGACTATGGCTACACCTTC
>TRBJ2-1|.|TRBV9|TRBD2
CASSVVAGDGYNEQFF
TGTGCCAGCAGCGTAGTAGCGGGAGATGGGTACAATGAGCAGTTCTTC
>TRBJ2-2|.|TRBV6-1|.
CASSPSRSVGNTGELFF
TGTGCCAGCAGTCCCTCCAGGTCGGTCGGAAACACCGGGGAGCTGTTTTTT
>TRBJ2-1|.|TRBV20-1|TRBD2
CSARGPGLAHEQFF
TGCAGTGCTAGAGGACCGGGACTAGCTCATGAGCAGTTCTTC
>TRBJ2-2|.|TRBV4-3|.
CASSPQVFGELFF
TGCGCCAGCAGCCCTCAAGTTTTCGGGGAGCTGTTTTTT
>TRBJ2-1|.|TRBV5-1|TRBD2
CASSLAAGGPGEQFF
TGCGCCAGCAGCTTGGCAGCGGGAGGGCCTGGGGAGCAGTTCTTC
>TRBJ2-7|few|TRBV29-1|.
CSVGTVYEQYF
TGCAGCGTTGGGACAGTCTACGAGCAGTACTTC
>TRBJ2-2|few|TRBV20-1|TRBD1
CSAPNRHRGGLGTGELFF
TGCAGTGCTCCTAACCGCCACAGGGGTGGCCTGGGCACCGGGGAGCTGTTTTTT
>TRBJ2-7|.|TRBV4-3|.
CASSQGRRALYEQYF
TGCGCCAGCAGCCAGGGGCGCCGAGCCCTCTACGAGCAGTACTTC
>TRBJ2-5|many|TRBV7-9|TRBD2
CASSLVGPRLAGEGLQETQYF
TGTGCCAGCAGCTTAGTAGGACCCCGACTAGCGGGAGAGGGCCTCCAAGAGACCCAGTACTTC
>TRBJ1-6|few|TRBV7-9|TRBD1
CASSWGDRVSPLHF
TGTGCCAGCAGCTGGGGAGACAGGGTTTCACCCCTCCACTTT
>TRBJ1-5|.|TRBV19|TRBD1
CASSIYGQGGNQPQHF
TGTGCCAGTAGTATTTATGGGCAGGGGGGCAATCAGCCCCAGCATTTT
>TRBJ2-3|.|TRBV12-3/TRBV12-4|.
CASSPPTGRQYF
TGTGCCAGCAGTCCACCGACAGGTCGGCAGTATTTT
>TRBJ2-2|.|TRBV20-1|.
CSARPRADTGELFF
TGCAGTGCTAGACCCAGAGCCGACACCGGGGAGCTGTTTTTT
>TRBJ2-5|.|TRBV12-3/TRBV12-4|.
CASSLTPQGRETQYF
TGTGCCAGCAGTTTAACCCCGCAGGGTCGGGAGACCCAGTACTTC
>TRBJ1-1|.|TRBV15|.
CATSGWTAYSPEAFF
TGTGCCACCAGCGGATGGACAGCGTATTCCCCTGAAGCTTTCTTT